This TCR beta chain is from a study of blood T cell repertoires in COVID-19. Whole-study context: COVID-19 samples collected from the United States, Italy and Spain covered acute and convalescent phases. T cells, B-cell-depleted T cells, or PBMCs provided the cDNA or gDNA that served as material.

The CDR3 covers 13 residues. V was clipped by 4 bases and J by 5 bases, with 6 bases between them. Germline CDR1 and CDR2: ENHRY and SYGVKD. Study processing details: Researchers report that nucleated cell counts were estimated from reference gene primer amplification. Data came from immunoSEQ multiplex PCR; TCRdb stores just in-frame clones and leaves some out. The DNA was the basis for D and trimming; V, J and clone size are from that table. The profile covers some 80,000 clones, with more than 65% appearing a single time and 20% to 25% taken by the ten largest. V is TRBV10-3 and J is TRBJ1-6; no firm D call. This receptor was obtained from a woman in her forties or fifties with acute or convalescent COVID-19. Source material: peripheral blood. The CDR3 DNA follows: TGTGCCATCAGTGGGCGGGATAATTCACCCCTCCACTTT. It yields the protein CAISGRDNSPLHF.